What follows describes a single T cell receptor beta chain. The assay was immunoSEQ multiplex PCR, and TCRdb's table has in-frame clones only and misses some. The sample holds 310,000 or so clones, around 82% seen once. The length of the CDR3 is 15 residues. CDR1 is MDHEN and CDR2 is SYDVKM in the germline V gene. With 2 bases removed from V and 7 bases from J, the gap between germline ends came to 15 bases. This record comes from a study of blood T cell repertoires in COVID-19. Turning to the study itself: Italy, Spain and the United States were the sources of the convalescent and acute COVID-19 samples.

V gene TRBV28 combines with J gene TRBJ2-1; possibly TRBD2 for D (6 bases). Sequenced sample: peripheral blood. This TCR was sampled from a woman aged 45-65 years with acute or convalescent COVID-19. The CDR3 loop reads CASSLRAGRINEQFF. In DNA, the CDR3 is TGTGCCAGCAGTTTACGTGCGGGGAGAATAAATGAGCAGTTCTTC. Based on the CDR3 plus reference TRBV28 and TRBJ2-1, the full variable domain is DVKVTQSSRYLVKRTGEKVFLECVQDMDHENMFWYRQDPGLGLRLIYFSYDVKMKEKGDIPEGYSVSREKKERFSLILESASTNQTSMYLCASSLRAGRINEQFFGPGTRLTVL.